This TCR beta chain was sequenced for a study of CD8 T cells in ankylosing spondylitis. Study-level findings and limits: Seemingly distinctive of ankylosing spondylitis blood was a TCR beta motif formed by eight highly homologous variants. Reportedly, disease-linked clones are significantly enriched in ankylosing spondylitis patients' matched synovial fluid.

Notes on this clonotype: As yet, its antigen is unknown.

TCRdb analysed the 5' RACE reads with MiXCR anew, one entry per CDR3 protein. The data contain 250,000 to 300,000 distinct CDR3 sequences, about a sixth of them singletons. Looked up from germline, CDR1 is SGDLS and CDR2 is YYNGEE. The V and J ends lost 3 bases and 2 bases, in that order; junction bases with no gene match: 5. This CDR3 is 15 amino acids long. The specimen was blood, either unsorted or a sorted T cell fraction (not recorded which). The chain uses TRBV9 and TRBJ2-1, with TRBD1 identical over 7 bases. The clonotype was recovered from a male donor with ankylosing spondylitis or in good health (not recorded which). As DNA, the CDR3 is TGTGCCAGCAGCGAAGCCGGGACAGCCTACAATGAGCAGTTCTTC. Protein: CASSEAGTAYNEQFF.